The rows below give T cell receptor beta chains drawn from one sample of a study of T cells in tuberculosis. TCRdb keeps only in-frame clones here, not all; method: immunoSEQ multiplex PCR. The data show around 49,000 clones, about 95% seen once. The sample was PBMCs, taken at tuberculosis diagnosis. The receptor set was obtained from an adult with tuberculosis. The CDR3 runs from the conserved cysteine through the conserved F or W. Fields, in order: clone size, V gene, J gene, D gene, CDR3 DNA, CDR3 protein. D genes are given only for firm matches. Rows may omit the clone size; those that give it use once, few, many or a size class.

-	TRBV27	TRBJ1-1	TRBD1	TGTGCCAGCAGTCCCACAGGGGGCTCAGCTTTCTTT	CASSPTGGSAFF
few	TRBV4-1	TRBJ2-2	TRBD2	TGCGCCAGCAGCCTTCCTCTAGGGGTCGGGACTAGCGGGAGGGTTTACACCGGGGAGCTGTTTTTT	CASSLPLGVGTSGRVYTGELFF
-	TRBV5-1	TRBJ2-5	-	TGCGCCAGCAGCTTGGCGGGAACACAAGAGACCCAGTACTTC	CASSLAGTQETQYF
-	TRBV11-2	TRBJ2-7	TRBD1	TGTGCCAGCAGCTCGCACAGGGGTAAGGGCTACGAGCAGTACTTC	CASSSHRGKGYEQYF
once	TRBV7-9	TRBJ2-5	-	TGTGCCAGCAGCTTAGGAGAACACCAAGAGACCCAGTACTTC	CASSLGEHQETQYF
-	TRBV5-5	TRBJ2-3	TRBD2	TGTGCCAGCAGCTTGAATCTAGCGGGAGAAACAGATACGCAGTATTTT	CASSLNLAGETDTQYF
-	TRBV27	TRBJ1-5	TRBD1	TGTGCCAGCAGGCTGACAGGGGTGGATCAGCCCCAGCATTTT	CASRLTGVDQPQHF
-	TRBV6-5	TRBJ2-7	TRBD2	TGTGCCAGCAGTTACGGGACTAGCGGCGAGCAGTACTTC	CASSYGTSGEQYF
-	TRBV5-1	TRBJ2-1	TRBD1	TGCGCCAGCAGCCTCGTCGGGACAGGGCACAATGAGCAGTTCTTC	CASSLVGTGHNEQFF
-	TRBV7-8	TRBJ2-7	TRBD2	TGTGCCAGCAGTTCCATTAAGCGGGAGATCGGCGAGCAGTACTTC	CASSSIKREIGEQYF
-	TRBV29-1	TRBJ2-7	-	TGCAGCGTTGTTTCTCCGGAGGGAAGGTACGAGCAGTACTTC	CSVVSPEGRYEQYF
-	TRBV28	TRBJ2-6	-	TGTGCCAGCAGCTCCAGCCTTTTGGGTGGGCCCTCTGGGGCCAACGTCCTGACTTTC	CASSSSLLGGPSGANVLTF
once	TRBV6-1	TRBJ2-3	TRBD1	TGTGCCAGCAGTTGGGGGAGGACAGGGGCAGATACGCAGTATTTT	CASSWGRTGADTQYF
-	TRBV27	TRBJ1-4	-	TGTGCCAGCAGTTTGACGGCGGGGGTTAGAGATGAAAAACTGTTTTTT	CASSLTAGVRDEKLFF
few	TRBV30	TRBJ2-1	TRBD1	TGTGCCTGGAGCCGGGACAGCTCCTACAATGAGCAGTTCTTC	CAWSRDSSYNEQFF
few	TRBV4-2	TRBJ2-1	-	TGTGCCAGCAGCCAAGAGGTCACTCTGAATGAGCAGTTCTTC	CASSQEVTLNEQFF
once	TRBV7-2	TRBJ2-5	-	TGTGCCAGCAGCCTCCTTATGGAGACCCAGTACTTC	CASSLLMETQYF
-	TRBV6-1	TRBJ1-2	-	TGTGCCAGCAGGCCCCAGAGGGCGTCTAGCGATGGCTACACCTTC	CASRPQRASSDGYTF
-	TRBV6-5	TRBJ2-5	-	TGTGCCACGGGCCGGACAGAGGAGACCCAGTACTTC	CATGRTEETQYF
-	TRBV28	TRBJ2-7	-	TGTGCCAGCAGTTTAATTCCCGGACCGGGAGCTCTTCACGAGCAGTACTTC	CASSLIPGPGALHEQYF
-	TRBV30	TRBJ2-1	TRBD2	TGTGCCTGGAGTCCCATTCATGGCGGGAGCTATGAGCAGTTCTTC	CAWSPIHGGSYEQFF
-	TRBV19	TRBJ1-5	-	TGTGCCAGTAGTATAGCGGGTTATCAGCCCCAGCATTTT	CASSIAGYQPQHF
-	TRBV7-8	TRBJ2-3	TRBD2	TGTGCCAGCAGCCCCCGGACTAGCGGGGACACAGATACGCAGTATTTT	CASSPRTSGDTDTQYF
-	TRBV11-2	TRBJ1-1	TRBD1	TGTGCCAGCAGCCTAAGGGGCAGGGGGTTTGTTGAAGCTTTCTTT	CASSLRGRGFVEAFF
-	TRBV7-2	TRBJ2-5	-	TGTGCCAGCAGCTCCGTCGGGACCCAGTACTTC	CASSSVGTQYF
-	TRBV6-1	TRBJ2-6	TRBD1	TGTGCCAGCAGTGTTCAGGGGGCTGGGGCCAACGTCCTGACTTTC	CASSVQGAGANVLTF
-	TRBV2	TRBJ2-1	TRBD2	TGTGCCAGCGGTGTAGCGGGAGTTGAGAATGAGCAGTTCTTC	CASGVAGVENEQFF
-	TRBV9	TRBJ2-3	TRBD2	TGTGCCAGCAGTTTAGCAGCGGGAGGGTTCACAGATACGCAGTATTTT	CASSLAAGGFTDTQYF
-	TRBV9	TRBJ1-3	TRBD1	TGTGCCAGCGGGAGGACAGGAGGCTCTGGAAACACCATATATTTT	CASGRTGGSGNTIYF
-	TRBV6-6	TRBJ2-1	-	TGTGCCAGCAGTCCAGCCCCGGACAGAAATGAGCAGTTCTTC	CASSPAPDRNEQFF
-	TRBV6-1	TRBJ1-5	TRBD1	TGTGCCAGCAACCCTACAGGGGATGGCAATCAGCCCCAGCATTTT	CASNPTGDGNQPQHF
-	TRBV28	TRBJ1-2	-	TGTGCCAGCAGTTTATTAGGGGCGAATTCGCGTGGCTACACCTTC	CASSLLGANSRGYTF
once	TRBV28	TRBJ2-7	TRBD1	TGTGCCAGCAGTTTATGGGGACAGGGGGTGGTTGAGCAGTACTTC	CASSLWGQGVVEQYF
-	TRBV27	TRBJ2-7	-	TGTGCCAGCCCCAGGTACCCTCCTTACGAGCAGTACTTC	CASPRYPPYEQYF
once	TRBV18	TRBJ2-2	-	TGTGCCAGCTCCTCCGCCGGGACTTTGAACACCGGGGAGCTGTTTTTT	CASSSAGTLNTGELFF
-	TRBV15	TRBJ2-1	TRBD2	TGTGCCACCAGCAGCTCTAGCGGGTCCTACAATGAGCAGTTCTTC	CATSSSSGSYNEQFF
-	TRBV5-6	TRBJ2-1	-	TGTGCCAGCAGCTTAGTTGAGAATGAGCAGTTCTTC	CASSLVENEQFF
-	TRBV7-2	TRBJ2-5	TRBD2	TGTGCCAGCAGCTTAAGCCGGCCCGGGGGGGAGACCCAGTACTTC	CASSLSRPGGETQYF
-	TRBV5-1	TRBJ2-5	-	TGCGCCAGCAGCCCGGACATACAAGAGACCCAGTACTTC	CASSPDIQETQYF
-	TRBV5-6	TRBJ2-1	-	TGTGCCAGCAGCTGCAGGAATTGCAATGAGCAGTTCTTC	CASSCRNCNEQFF
-	TRBV6-6	TRBJ2-3	-	TGTGCCAGCAGTGTCGCAGATACGCAGTATTTT	CASSVADTQYF
-	TRBV7-2	TRBJ1-6	TRBD1	TGTGCCAGCAGCTTAGCCCCCATGACAGGGAAAAAATCACCCCTCCACTTT	CASSLAPMTGKKSPLHF
once	TRBV18	TRBJ2-7	-	TGTGCCAGCTCACCCTCACTGGGCTTCGGGCAGTACTTC	CASSPSLGFGQYF
-	TRBV14	TRBJ2-1	TRBD2	TGTGCCAGCAGCCGTGACGCGTTAGCGGGAGCTGCTGACAATGAGCAGTTCTTC	CASSRDALAGAADNEQFF
-	TRBV2	TRBJ2-7	TRBD1	TGTGCCAGCCTCGGGACAGGGGGATACGAGCAGTACTTC	CASLGTGGYEQYF
-	TRBV7-9	TRBJ2-1	TRBD2	TGTGCCAGCAGCTATGGACTAGCGGCCTCAGGGGAGCAGTTCTTC	CASSYGLAASGEQFF
-	TRBV6-1	TRBJ1-2	TRBD1	TGTGCCAGCAGTGAAAGGGACAGGCAATTAGAACTGACCTTTAACTATGGCTACACCTTC	CASSERDRQLELTFNYGYTF
-	TRBV30	TRBJ2-1	-	TGTGCCTGGAGTGTACAGGGCGGGTTGAGCTCCTACAATGAGCAGTTCTTC	CAWSVQGGLSSYNEQFF
-	TRBV19	TRBJ1-1	TRBD1	TGTGCCAGTAGTTCCCTCGGGACAGGGACTGAAGCTTTCTTT	CASSSLGTGTEAFF
-	TRBV9	TRBJ2-5	TRBD2	TGTGCCAGCAGCTCGCTAGCGGGGGCCAATTTAGAGACCCAGTACTTC	CASSSLAGANLETQYF
-	TRBV10-2	TRBJ1-1	-	TGCGCCAGCAGTGAGTCACTAGTGCGGGAAGCTTTCTTT	CASSESLVREAFF
-	TRBV7-7	TRBJ2-2	TRBD1	TGTGCTAGCAGCCTTCGGACAGGGGAAGGCACCGGGGAGCTGTTTTTT	CASSLRTGEGTGELFF
-	TRBV19	TRBJ1-1	-	TGTGCCAGTAGCCCAAGGGGGATGCAGCGATTAAACACTGAAGCTTTCTTT	CASSPRGMQRLNTEAFF
-	TRBV15	TRBJ1-5	-	TGTGCCACCAGCAGGGTACCGGGTAGCAATCAGCCCCAGCATTTT	CATSRVPGSNQPQHF
-	TRBV30	TRBJ2-7	-	TGTGCCTGGAGCTCACAGAGCTACGAGCAGTACTTC	CAWSSQSYEQYF
-	TRBV30	TRBJ1-1	-	TGTGCCTGGAGTGTACTGGGCGCGGGGAACACTGAAGCTTTCTTT	CAWSVLGAGNTEAFF